This TCR beta chain came from a study of T-cell memory formation after mild COVID-19. Looking at the study overall: The TCR clusters were mostly specific to one donor. The study's findings and limits: SARS-CoV-2 specificity of second-wave clones peaking day 37 was unconfirmed. Later expanders leaned toward CD4+, whereas clones contracting from day 15 to 85 were balanced CD4/CD8.

Remarks on this clonotype: Its antigen remains unidentified.

The CDR3 has 15 amino acids. Trimming took off 4 bases at V and 6 bases at J, with 14 bases between the two ends. Germline V CDR1 and CDR2: SGHRS, YFSETQ. One entry per CDR3 protein results from TCRdb running MiXCR on the 5' RACE reads. The data contain about 430,000 distinct CDR3 sequences, approximately 18% of them singletons. The material sequenced was PBMCs or a T cell subset sorted from them (not recorded which). The source of this sequence is a man between 18 and 29 years old who had mild COVID-19 (a few samples of this study predate the infection). Cell type and time point are not known. The rearrangement uses TRBV5-1 and TRBJ1-6; a weak D match, TRBD1 (5 bases). The CDR3, as DNA: TGCGCCAGCAGCCTCCTACCGGGACTTAATTCACCCCTCCACTTT. This gives the protein CASSLLPGLNSPLHF.